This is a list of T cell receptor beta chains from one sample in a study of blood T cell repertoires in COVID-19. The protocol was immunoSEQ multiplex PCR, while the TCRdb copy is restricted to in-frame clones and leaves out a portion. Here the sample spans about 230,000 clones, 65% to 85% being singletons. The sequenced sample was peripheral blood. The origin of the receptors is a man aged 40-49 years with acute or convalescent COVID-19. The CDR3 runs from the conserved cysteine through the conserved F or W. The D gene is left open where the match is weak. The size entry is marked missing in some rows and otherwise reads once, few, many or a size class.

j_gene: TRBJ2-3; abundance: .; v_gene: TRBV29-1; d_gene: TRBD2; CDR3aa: CSATSGSGTDTQYF; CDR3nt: TGCAGCGCAACTAGCGGGAGCGGCACAGATACGCAGTATTTT
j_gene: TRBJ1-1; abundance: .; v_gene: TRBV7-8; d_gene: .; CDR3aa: CASSLDRPEAFF; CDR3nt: TGTGCCAGCAGCCTCGACAGACCTGAAGCTTTCTTT
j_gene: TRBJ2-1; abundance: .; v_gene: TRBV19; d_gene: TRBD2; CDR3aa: CASIETSGRTYNEQFF; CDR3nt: TGTGCCAGTATTGAAACTAGCGGGAGGACCTACAATGAGCAGTTCTTC
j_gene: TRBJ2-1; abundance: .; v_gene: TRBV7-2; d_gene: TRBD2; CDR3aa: CASSAGGVGNEQFF; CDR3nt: TGTGCCAGCAGCGCGGGAGGGGTCGGCAATGAGCAGTTCTTC
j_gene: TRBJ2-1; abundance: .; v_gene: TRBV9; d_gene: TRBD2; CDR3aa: CASSVGELAGANEQFF; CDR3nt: TGTGCCAGCAGCGTAGGAGAGCTAGCGGGAGCCAATGAGCAGTTCTTC
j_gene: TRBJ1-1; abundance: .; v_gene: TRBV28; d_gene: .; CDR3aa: CASVSLGVENTEAFF; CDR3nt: TGTGCCAGCGTCTCTCTAGGGGTAGAGAACACTGAAGCTTTCTTT
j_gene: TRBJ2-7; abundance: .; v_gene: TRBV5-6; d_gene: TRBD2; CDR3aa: CASRKGLAGFYEQYF; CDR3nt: TGTGCCAGCAGAAAGGGACTAGCGGGATTCTACGAGCAGTACTTC
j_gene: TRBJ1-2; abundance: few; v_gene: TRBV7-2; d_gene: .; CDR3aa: CASSLTGYGYTF; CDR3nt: TGTGCCAGCAGCTTAACCGGTTATGGCTACACCTTC
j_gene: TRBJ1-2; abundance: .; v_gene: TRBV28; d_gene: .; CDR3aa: CASRDSSNYGYTF; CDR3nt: TGTGCCAGCAGGGACAGTTCTAACTATGGCTACACCTTC
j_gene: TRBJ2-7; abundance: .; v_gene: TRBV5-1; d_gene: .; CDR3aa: CASSSGLESQVGEQYF; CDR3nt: TGCGCCAGCAGCTCGGGACTGGAGAGCCAGGTTGGGGAGCAGTACTTC
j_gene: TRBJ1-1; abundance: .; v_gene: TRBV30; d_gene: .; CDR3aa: CAWTPSAGYWSTEAFF; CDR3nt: TGTGCCTGGACCCCCTCGGCAGGGTATTGGAGCACTGAAGCTTTCTTT
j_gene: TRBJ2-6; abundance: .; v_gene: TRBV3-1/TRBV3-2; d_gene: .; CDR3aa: CASSHFFIGGKPGANVLTF; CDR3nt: TGTGCCAGCAGCCATTTCTTTATCGGCGGAAAACCTGGGGCCAACGTCCTGACTTTC
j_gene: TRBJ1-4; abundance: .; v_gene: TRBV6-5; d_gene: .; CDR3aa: CASRDTGGDEKLFF; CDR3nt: TGTGCCAGCAGGGACACCGGGGGGGATGAAAAACTGTTTTTT
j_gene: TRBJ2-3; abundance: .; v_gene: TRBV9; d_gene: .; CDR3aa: CASSVTLTDTQYF; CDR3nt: TGTGCCAGCAGCGTAACTCTCACGGATACGCAGTATTTT
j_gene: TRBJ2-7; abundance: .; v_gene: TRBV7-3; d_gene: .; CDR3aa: CASSPGQFPYEQYF; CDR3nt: TGTGCCAGCAGCCCCGGACAGTTTCCCTACGAGCAGTACTTC
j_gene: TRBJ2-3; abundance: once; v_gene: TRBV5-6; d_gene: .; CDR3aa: CASSGPKGADTQYF; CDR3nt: TGTGCCAGCAGCGGACCAAAGGGGGCAGATACGCAGTATTTT
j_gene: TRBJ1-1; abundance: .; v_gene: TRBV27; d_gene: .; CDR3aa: CASAGQGTSGLNTEAFF; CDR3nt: TGTGCCAGCGCAGGGCAGGGGACCTCGGGTCTTAACACTGAAGCTTTCTTT
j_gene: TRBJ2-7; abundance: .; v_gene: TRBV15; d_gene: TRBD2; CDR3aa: CATRASGRSEQYF; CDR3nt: TGTGCCACCAGGGCTAGCGGGAGGAGCGAGCAGTACTTC
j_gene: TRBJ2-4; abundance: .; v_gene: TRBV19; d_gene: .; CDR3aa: CASRNSRASGIQYF; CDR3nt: TGTGCCAGTAGAAATTCCCGGGCAAGCGGCATTCAGTACTTC
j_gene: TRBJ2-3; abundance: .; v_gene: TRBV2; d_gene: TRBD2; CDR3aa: CASSVGLHLSTDTQYF; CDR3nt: TGTGCCAGCAGCGTGGGACTACACCTTAGCACAGATACGCAGTATTTT
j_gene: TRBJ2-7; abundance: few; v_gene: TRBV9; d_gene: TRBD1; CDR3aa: CASSAGQVSYEQYF; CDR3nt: TGTGCCAGCAGCGCCGGACAGGTATCCTACGAGCAGTACTTC
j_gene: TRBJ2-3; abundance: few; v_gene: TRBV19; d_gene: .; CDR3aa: CASTAGSTDTQYF; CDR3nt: TGTGCCAGTACGGCAGGCAGCACAGATACGCAGTATTTT
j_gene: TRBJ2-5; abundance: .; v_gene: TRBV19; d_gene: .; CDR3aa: CASSIQGPLGETQYF; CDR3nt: TGTGCCAGTAGTATACAGGGGCCGTTGGGAGAGACCCAGTACTTC
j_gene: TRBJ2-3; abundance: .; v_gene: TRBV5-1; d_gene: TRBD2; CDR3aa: CASSGIAGVSTDTQYF; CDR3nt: TGCGCCAGCAGCGGTATAGCGGGAGTGAGCACAGATACGCAGTATTTT
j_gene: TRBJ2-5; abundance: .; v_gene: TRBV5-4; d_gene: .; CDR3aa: CASSFGSSETQYF; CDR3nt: TGTGCCAGCAGCTTTGGGAGTAGTGAGACCCAGTACTTC